This T cell receptor (beta chain) was obtained from a study of blood T cell repertoires in COVID-19. Study information: Italy, Spain and the United States were the sources of the convalescent and acute COVID-19 samples. Sample material is recorded as cDNA or gDNA derived from T cells, B-cell-depleted T cells, or PBMCs.

In the authors' methods: Estimation of nucleated cell counts was performed using reference gene primer amplification. TCRdb's table, derived via immunoSEQ multiplex PCR, lists solely in-frame clones and lacks some. V, J and clone size are those of that table, while D and trimming were read from the DNA. The sample holds 130,000 or so clones, roughly four fifths seen once. J was trimmed by 0 bases and V by 2 bases; bases with no gene match: 8. Germline V CDR1 and CDR2: SGHRS, YFSETQ. The CDR3 loop spans 17 amino acids. This clonotype originated in a woman of 80 years or more with acute or convalescent COVID-19. The sequencing sample was made of peripheral blood. The J gene is TRBJ2-3, the V gene TRBV5-1, with 8 bases identical to TRBD2. The DNA for the CDR3 is TGCGCCAGCAGCTTCAGCGGGGGCTTCTTTAGCACAGATACGCAGTATTTT. The encoded protein is CASSFSGGFFSTDTQYF.